These 9 T cell receptor beta chains originate from one sample sequenced in a study of identical twins. TCRdb reprocessed the 5' RACE reads via MiXCR and lists one record per CDR3 protein. The sample records hundreds of thousands of distinct CDR3 sequences, 8.5% to 9% being singletons. This sample was shared with a second study, whose subject was yellow fever vaccine responses in identical twins.

The sample comprised PBMCs. The receptors were sampled from a woman aged 18-29 years in good health.

The DNA of the CDR3 is TGTGCCAGCAGTTGGGGGGCGGGGGGCAACTACGAGCAGTACTTC. Its protein is CASSWGAGGNYEQYF. This chain joins TRBV28 and TRBJ2-7; 8 bases agree with TRBD2. Germline loops: CDR1 MDHEN, CDR2 SYDVKM. Trimming at V came to 4 bases and at J to 3 bases, leaving 8 bases not matched to a gene. CDR3 size: 15 residues.

Points on this clonotype: Just one base apart from a much larger clone, this may be a read error. CDR3 sequence reads: CASSAQIAGPGEMFF. The CDR3 region has the DNA TGTGCCAGCAGTGCCCAGATAGCGGGACCCGGGGAGATGTTTTTT. The V call is TRBV6-4, the J call TRBJ2-2; 8 bases fit TRBD2. Germline V lookup: CDR1 MRHNA, CDR2 SNTAGT. CDR3 length equals 15 residues.

This clonotype came up a few times. CDR3 coding DNA: TGCGCCAGCAGCCAAGACTTAGCTTCTAGCACAGATACGCAGTATTTT. Protein sequence: CASSQDLASSTDTQYF. V is TRBV4-3 and J is TRBJ2-3, with no clear D. CDR1 is LGHNA, CDR2 YSLEER, per germline. The CDR3 length is 16 residues. Trimming took 0 bases from V and 0 from J, leaving 10 bases between them.

The gene calls are TRBV11-1 and TRBJ2-3; 8 bases line up with TRBD2. Germline-derived CDR1 and CDR2 are SGHAT and FQDESV (reference sequence). The length of the CDR3 is 19 residues. Trimming took 5 bases from V and 1 from J; bases not matched to a gene: 17. In nucleotides, the CDR3 is TGTGCCAGCAGCAGGGAGGGGCTAGCGGGCCTGAATCGCACAGATACGCAGTATTTT. It codes for CASSREGLAGLNRTDTQYF.

A few counts support this clonotype. This chain connects TRBV12-3 or TRBV12-4 to TRBJ2-1; 10 bases fit TRBD2. Trimming at V came to 4 bases and at J to 3 bases, leaving 15 bases not matched to a gene. The CDR3 has 19 residues. The CDR3 DNA sequence: TGTGCCAGCAGTTCCCCCCGCTGGACTAGCGGCTCTTTCTACAATGAGCAGTTCTTC. Protein product: CASSSPRWTSGSFYNEQFF.

The rearrangement joins TRBV28 to TRBJ2-3, with TRBD1 as a possible D gene (5 bases). The CDR3 loop spans 16 amino acids. Trimming cost V 6 bases and J 0 bases, with 16 bases left between them. CDR1 and CDR2 from the germline V gene are MDHEN and SYDVKM. CDR3 residues: CASRATGFRSTDTQYF. The CDR3 DNA reads as TGTGCCAGCAGGGCAACAGGATTCCGAAGCACAGATACGCAGTATTTT.

This chain connects TRBV20-1 to TRBJ2-5; TRBD2 agrees at 15 bases. Germline V lookup: CDR1 DFQATT, CDR2 SNEGSKA (reference sequence). V dropped 5 bases and J dropped 2; count of bases not matched to a gene: 9. The CDR3 has 17 residues. DNA for the CDR3: TGCAGTGCTCACGGACTAGCGGGAGGGTGGGGTCAAGAGACCCAGTACTTC. Translation gives CSAHGLAGGWGQETQYF.

This clonotype was seen ten or more times. The chain employs TRBV5-6 and TRBJ2-7; D not certain. CDR1 SGHDT and CDR2 YYEEEE come from the germline V gene. The CDR3 consists of 14 residues. The germline V and J ends were trimmed by 2 bases and 3 bases, with 12 bases remaining between them. The CDR3 DNA reads TGTGCCAGCAGCTTAGCGAACAGAGACTACGAGCAGTACTTC. This encodes CASSLANRDYEQYF.

The V and J genes are TRBV29-1 and TRBJ2-7, with a tentative D call TRBD2 (6 bases). The CDR3 totals 11 residues. Deletions cut 7 bases from V and 3 bases from J, with 10 bases between. Germline V gives CDR1 SQVTM, CDR2 ANQGSEA. Here the CDR3 DNA reads TGCAGCGCCGCGGAGGGCTACGAGCAGTACTTC. It encodes CSAAEGYEQYF.